These 27 T cell receptor beta chains came from one sample sequenced in a study of T cell responses to AZD1222 COVID-19 vaccine. The repertoire was sequenced with immunoSEQ multiplex PCR; TCRdb's copy has only in-frame clones and lacks some. The sample has 75,000 to 95,000 clones; more than 75% are singletons. Sequencing was performed on peripheral blood, taken on day 0 of AZD1222 vaccination. The source is an adult in good health.

V and J are TRBV24-1 and TRBJ2-2, with D possibly being TRBD1 (5 bases). The CDR3 spans 17 residues. V was shortened by 3 bases and J by 0 bases, with 13 bases between the two germline ends. Germline V gives CDR1 KGHDR, CDR2 SFDVKD. CDR3 nucleotide sequence: TGTGCCACCAGTGATCCCCTGGACACCGCGAACACCGGGGAGCTGTTTTTT. It is translated as CATSDPLDTANTGELFF.

The rearrangement uses TRBV27 and TRBJ2-7; D gene ambiguous. CDR3 length: 13 residues. Trimming removed 2 bases at V and 2 bases at J, with 7 bases between. Germline V gene lookup returns CDR1 MNHEY and CDR2 SMNVEV (reference sequence). The chain's CDR3 is CASSLKATYEQYF. The CDR3 DNA follows: TGTGCCAGCAGTTTAAAGGCGACCTACGAGCAGTACTTC.

V gene TRBV7-3 combines with J gene TRBJ2-7, with a possible D match to TRBD1 (7 bases). The CDR3 length is 12 residues. The ends were cut back, 2 bases at V and 6 bases at J, with 8 bases in the middle. Germline loops: CDR1 SGHTA, CDR2 FQGTGA. CDR3 region: CASSLQGGEQYF. The CDR3 bases are TGTGCCAGCAGCTTACAGGGGGGCGAGCAGTACTTC. Supplemented by reference TRBV7-3 and TRBJ2-7, the full variable domain reads GAGVSQTPSNKVTEKGKYVELRCDPISGHTALYWYRQSLGQGPEFLIYFQGTGAADDSGLPNDRFFAVRPEGSVSTLKIQRTERGDSAVYLCASSLQGGEQYFGPGTRLTVT.

The genes are TRBV5-1 and TRBJ1-5; D possibly corresponds to TRBD1 (5 bases). Germline CDR1 is SGHRS and CDR2 is YFSETQ. V was cut by 1 base and J by 0 bases, with 8 bases left in between. The CDR3 consists of 15 residues. The CDR3 loop reads CASSLSGVSNQPQHF. The CDR3 nucleotides read TGCGCCAGCAGCTTGTCGGGGGTTAGCAATCAGCCCCAGCATTTT.

This clone was found a few times. V usage is TRBV19 and J usage is TRBJ2-7; D is perhaps TRBD1 or TRBD2 (5 bases each). V shed 6 bases and J shed 3 bases, with 21 bases lying between them. This CDR3 is built from 16 residues. CDR1 is LNHDA and CDR2 is SQIVND in the germline V gene (reference sequence). CDR3 sequence reads: CASSDPSGTGYYEQYF. In DNA, the CDR3 is TGTGCCAGTAGCGACCCCTCCGGGACGGGTTACTACGAGCAGTACTTC.

The chain recombines TRBV7-8 with TRBJ1-2; unclear D gene. There are 15 residues in the CDR3. V was clipped by 1 base and J by 0 bases, with 9 bases between them. Germline CDR1 is SGHVS and CDR2 is FQNEAQ. CDR3 sequence reads: CASSLGWGANYGYTF. Here the CDR3 DNA reads TGTGCCAGCAGCTTAGGTTGGGGAGCTAACTATGGCTACACCTTC.

The chain carries TRBV6-5 and TRBJ2-7, with D hard to call. In germline, CDR1 is MNHEY, CDR2 SVGAGI. V lost 0 bases and J 0 bases, leaving 12 bases between the germline ends. The CDR3 is 16 residues long. The CDR3 reads CASSYSGPYNSYEQYF. In DNA, the CDR3 is TGTGCCAGCAGTTACTCAGGACCTTACAACTCCTACGAGCAGTACTTC.

The chain has TRBV19 and TRBJ2-1, with TRBD1 identical over 10 bases. V lost 1 base, J lost 9 bases, and 6 bases stayed unmatched. Germline-derived CDR1 and CDR2 are LNHDA and SQIVND (reference sequence). The CDR3 is 15 residues long. The CDR3 is CASSIVPGQGSEQFF. In DNA form, the CDR3 reads TGTGCCAGTAGTATAGTGCCGGGACAGGGGAGTGAGCAGTTCTTC.

The chain combines TRBV7-6 with TRBJ2-7; TRBD2 matches 8 bases. Germline trimming cut 5 bases from V and 5 bases from J; bases unmatched to any gene: 14. The CDR3 length is 16 residues. CDR1 is SGHVS and CDR2 is FNYEAQ in the germline V gene. CDR3 in DNA: TGTGCCAGCAGCCCTACTGCCGGGGGGGCCGAGAACGAGCAGTACTTC. Amino acids: CASSPTAGGAENEQYF.

The gene calls are TRBV18 and TRBJ2-2; possibly TRBD1 or TRBD2 for D (5 bases each). The CDR3 extends over 16 amino acids. CDR1 is KGHSH, CDR2 LQKENI, per germline. Trimming stripped 3 bases from V and 6 bases from J, with 17 bases between. The chain's CDR3 is CASSPPGSYKAGELFF. The CDR3 nucleotides read TGTGCCAGCTCACCTCCAGGGAGTTATAAGGCCGGGGAGCTGTTTTTT. The full variable domain, with the rest looked up from reference TRBV18 and TRBJ2-2, is NAGVMQNPRHLVRRRGQEARLRCSPMKGHSHVYWYRQLPEEGLKFMVYLQKENIIDESGMPKERFSAEFPKEGPSILRIQQVVRGDSAAYFCASSPPGSYKAGELFFGEGSRLTVL.

A word on this clone: At one boundary the junction diverges from the germline segment, which might be a read error. This rearrangement joins TRBV2 to TRBJ1-5, with 12 positions matching TRBD1. This CDR3 contains 15 residues. Germline V gene sequence: CDR1 SNHLY, CDR2 FYNNEI. The CDR3 nucleotides are TGTGCCAGCAGAGAAGGGACAGGGGGCTTTCAGCCCCAGCATTTT. Encoded protein: CASREGTGGFQPQHF.

V and J are TRBV2 and TRBJ1-5, with D unclear. Looked up from germline, CDR1 is SNHLY and CDR2 is FYNNEI. The ends were cut back, 4 bases at V and 0 bases at J, with 10 bases in the middle. The CDR3 is made up of 15 amino acids. The CDR3 coding sequence is TGTGCCAGCAGTGCTTGGGGTTATAGCAATCAGCCCCAGCATTTT. Its protein is CASSAWGYSNQPQHF.

This chain uses TRBV5-6 with TRBJ1-2, with D unresolved. Trimming pared 0 bases from V and 8 bases from J, leaving 11 bases between. In germline, CDR1 is SGHDT, CDR2 YYEEEE. This CDR3 contains 13 residues. CDR3 nucleotide sequence: TGTGCCAGCAGCTTGGGTGAAGCAGGAGGCTACACCTTC. Its translation is CASSLGEAGGYTF. The full variable domain, with the rest looked up from reference TRBV5-6 and TRBJ1-2, is DAGVTQSPTHLIKTRGQQVTLRCSPKSGHDTVSWYQQALGQGPQFIFQYYEEEERQRGNFPDRFSGHQFPNYSSELNVNALLLGDSALYLCASSLGEAGGYTFGSGTRLTVV.

This chain joins TRBV4-1 and TRBJ1-4, with D perhaps matching TRBD1 (6 bases). Germline V gene sequence: CDR1 MGHRA, CDR2 YSYEKL. CDR3 length equals 16 residues. V lost 2 bases, J lost 10 bases, and 20 bases lay in between. The CDR3 protein is CASSQLKGEMGGKLFF. In DNA form, the CDR3 reads TGCGCCAGCAGCCAACTCAAGGGGGAGATGGGAGGAAAACTGTTTTTT.

The V gene is TRBV7-6, the J gene TRBJ1-4; a possible D gene is TRBD1 (6 bases). With 3 bases removed from V and 3 bases from J, the gap between germline ends came to 11 bases. The CDR3 is made up of 15 amino acids. Germline V gene sequence: CDR1 SGHVS, CDR2 FNYEAQ. This chain's CDR3 is CASSFTGAPNEKLFF. CDR3 in DNA: TGTGCCAGCAGCTTCACGGGGGCGCCTAATGAAAAACTGTTTTTT. Supplemented by reference TRBV7-6 and TRBJ1-4, the full variable domain reads GAGVSQSPRYKVTKRGQDVALRCDPISGHVSLYWYRQALGQGPEFLTYFNYEAQQDKSGLPNDRFSAERPEGSISTLTIQRTEQRDSAMYRCASSFTGAPNEKLFFGSGTQLSVL.

In this sample, this clone turned up once. The chain carries TRBV7-2 and TRBJ2-3; TRBD2 is a possible D gene (6 bases). CDR1 is SGHTA and CDR2 is FQGNSA in the germline V gene. The V end was cut by 5 bases, the J end by 2 bases, with 17 bases between. This CDR3 has 16 residues. The CDR3 spells CASSPGGAGATDTQYF. DNA of the CDR3: TGTGCCAGCAGCCCTGGCGGGGCGGGCGCCACAGATACGCAGTATTTT.

The chain links TRBV18 to TRBJ2-1; TRBD1 or TRBD2 may be the D gene (5 bases each). Germline CDR1 and CDR2: KGHSH and LQKENI. CDR3 length: 14 amino acids. The V end was cut by 6 bases, the J end by 9 bases, with 18 bases between. The CDR3 sequence is CASSGVGTAGEQFF. CDR3 DNA: TGTGCCAGCTCGGGGGTCGGGACCGCCGGTGAGCAGTTCTTC.

This chain uses TRBV2 with TRBJ1-2; TRBD1 is a possible D gene (6 bases). The CDR3 consists of 15 residues. V was clipped by 8 bases and J by 8 bases, with 24 bases between them. Germline V gene lookup returns CDR1 SNHLY and CDR2 FYNNEI. The CDR3 region is CASDPIRGDLEGYTF. Here the CDR3 DNA reads TGTGCCAGCGACCCTATTAGGGGGGACTTAGAGGGCTACACCTTC.

The gene calls are TRBV6-5 and TRBJ2-3; D uncertain. The CDR3 length is 15 residues. CDR1 is MNHEY and CDR2 is SVGAGI in the germline V gene. Trimming removed 0 bases at V and 2 bases at J, with 9 bases between. The DNA for the CDR3 is TGTGCCAGCAGTTACTCGGTGACCAACACAGATACGCAGTATTTT. It encodes CASSYSVTNTDTQYF.

This clone was found a few times. The gene calls are TRBV6-5 and TRBJ1-1; 11 bases fit TRBD1. The CDR3 extends over 15 amino acids. Germline V CDR1 and CDR2: MNHEY, SVGAGI. After removal of 6 bases from V and 1 base from J, the junction contained 4 bases not matched to a gene. CDR3 region: CASSGQGAGNTEAFF. The CDR3 DNA is TGTGCCAGCAGCGGACAGGGGGCGGGGAACACTGAAGCTTTCTTT.

The chain is built from TRBV18 and TRBJ2-7; 9 bases match TRBD1. The germline CDR1 and CDR2 sequences are KGHSH and LQKENI. This CDR3 spans 16 amino acids. V lost 3 bases to trimming and J lost 7 bases; unmatched junction nucleotides: 13. The CDR3 spells CASSPSFGTGFGEQYF. The CDR3 nucleotides are TGTGCCAGCTCACCTAGTTTCGGGACAGGGTTTGGAGAGCAGTACTTC. Full variable domain (remainder filled in from reference TRBV18 and TRBJ2-7): NAGVMQNPRHLVRRRGQEARLRCSPMKGHSHVYWYRQLPEEGLKFMVYLQKENIIDESGMPKERFSAEFPKEGPSILRIQQVVRGDSAAYFCASSPSFGTGFGEQYFGPGTRLTVT.

The V and J genes are TRBV5-8 and TRBJ2-3; D might be TRBD1 (5 bases). Trimming removed 0 bases from V and 2 bases from J, with 10 bases in between. Germline V gene sequence: CDR1 SGHTS, CDR2 YDEGEE. This CDR3 has 15 amino acids. The CDR3 nucleotides read TGTGCCAGCAGCTTGGGCGTCAGGGTCACAGATACGCAGTATTTT. Its translation: CASSLGVRVTDTQYF. The variable domain in full, completed from reference TRBV5-8 and TRBJ2-3, reads EAGVTQSPTHLIKTRGQQATLRCSPISGHTSVYWYQQALGLGLQFLLWYDEGEERNRGNFPPRFSGRQFPNYSSELNVNALELEDSALYLCASSLGVRVTDTQYFGPGTRLTVL.

The chain recombines TRBV3-1 (or the pseudogene TRBV3-2) with TRBJ2-4; D gene uncertain. Trimming pared 4 bases from V and 5 bases from J, leaving 9 bases between. The CDR3 is 13 amino acids. Germline V gene sequence: CDR1 LGHDT, CDR2 YNNKEL (reference sequence). The DNA of the CDR3 is TGTGCCAGCAGCCTGGTTTCGGAAAACATTCAGTACTTC. It encodes CASSLVSENIQYF.

In this sample, this clone turned up a few times. V usage is TRBV6-5 and J usage is TRBJ1-2; D perhaps matches TRBD1 (6 bases). Germline CDR1 reads MNHEY; CDR2 reads SVGAGI. The V end was cut by 2 bases, the J end by 5 bases, with 12 bases between. The CDR3 is 14 amino acids. CDR3 loop: CASSYGRGGYGYTF. The CDR3 DNA reads TGTGCCAGCAGTTACGGCAGGGGTGGTTATGGCTACACCTTC.

This clone was observed once. The rearrangement links TRBV12-3 or TRBV12-4 to TRBJ1-1; unclear D gene. This CDR3 has 13 amino acids. V was clipped by 3 bases and J by 7 bases, with 12 bases between them. The CDR3 reads CASSLKVLGEAFF. Here the CDR3 DNA reads TGTGCCAGCAGTTTGAAGGTTCTGGGTGAAGCTTTCTTT.

The CDR3 bases are TGTGCCAGTAGTCAACAGGGGCGGAACACTGAAGCTTTCTTT. Encoded protein: CASSQQGRNTEAFF. The rearrangement joins TRBV19 to TRBJ1-1; 7 bases are shared with TRBD1. This CDR3 has 14 residues. The germline CDR1 and CDR2 sequences are LNHDA and SQIVND (reference sequence). After removal of 5 bases from V and 1 base from J, the junction contained 4 bases not matched to a gene.

V is TRBV11-2 and J is TRBJ1-2; possibly TRBD1 for D (6 bases). The CDR3 has 14 residues. Trimming cost V 10 bases and J 8 bases, with 23 bases left between them. Germline lookup yields CDR1 SGHAT and CDR2 FQNNGV. As DNA, the CDR3 is TGTGCCATCAAAAGGACAGACAAACATCAAGGCTACACCTTC. It translates to CAIKRTDKHQGYTF.